This T cell receptor beta chain comes out of a study of blood T cell repertoires in COVID-19. The method was immunoSEQ multiplex PCR; TCRdb's version includes in-frame clones alone and lacks a portion of them. The table records about 280,000 clones, around 90% of them present only once. The germline V gene has CDR1 SGHNT and CDR2 YYREEE (reference sequence). Trimming took 2 bases from V and 4 from J; bases not matched to a gene: 2. The CDR3 totals 16 residues. This clone was counted only a few times. This sequence originates from a woman aged 18-35 years with acute COVID-19. The chain links TRBV5-4 to TRBJ2-5; 16 bases match TRBD2. Sequenced: PBMCs or T cells enriched from blood (not recorded which). CDR3 DNA sequence: TGTGCCAGCAGCTTAGGGACTAGCGGGAGGGTAGAGACCCAGTACTTC. This codes for CASSLGTSGRVETQYF.